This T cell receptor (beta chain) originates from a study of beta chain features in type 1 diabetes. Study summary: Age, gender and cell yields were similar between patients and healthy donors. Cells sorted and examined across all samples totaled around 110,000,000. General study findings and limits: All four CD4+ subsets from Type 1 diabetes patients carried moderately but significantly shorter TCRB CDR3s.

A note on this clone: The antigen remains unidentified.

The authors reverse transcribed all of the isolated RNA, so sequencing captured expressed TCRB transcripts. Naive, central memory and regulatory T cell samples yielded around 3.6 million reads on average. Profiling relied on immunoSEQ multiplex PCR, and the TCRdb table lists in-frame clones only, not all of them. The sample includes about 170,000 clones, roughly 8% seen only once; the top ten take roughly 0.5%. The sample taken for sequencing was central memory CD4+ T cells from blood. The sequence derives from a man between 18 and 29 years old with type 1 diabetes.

CDR3 sequence (DNA): TGTGCCAGCAGGCGAGGGAACACTGAAGCTTTCTTT. Protein product: CASRRGNTEAFF. V is TRBV6-5 and J is TRBJ1-1; D remains ambiguous. Between the trimmed V and J ends, which lost 6 bases and 1 base, there was a span of 6 bases. Per the germline V gene, CDR1 is MNHEY and CDR2 is SVGAGI. The CDR3 totals 12 residues.